This record covers a single TCR beta chain. Its antigen is unknown. This specimen comes from a study of identical twins. Study observations and caveats: Weaker excess twin sharing was observed in beta out-of-frame sequences. Reduced insertions were recorded for abundant cord blood beta clonotypes, with no such pattern in memory repertoires.

The CDR3 runs 13 residues. In germline, CDR1 is SGHDN, CDR2 FVKESK. Trimming shortened V by 5 bases and J by 10 bases, and 15 bases separated the two germline ends. TCRdb recomputed calls from the 5' RACE reads with MiXCR, one row per CDR3 protein. The sample holds fewer than 500,000 distinct CDR3 sequences, approximately 24% seen once. This sample also belongs to another study, concerning T cells expressing NK-cell markers. As that study records: Sorted CD3+CD56-NKG2C+, CD3+CD56+NKG2C- and CD3+CD56+NKG2C+ T cells were the source of the TCR beta repertoires.

Sequences were obtained from CD4+ T cells sorted from blood. V gene TRBV14 combines with J gene TRBJ2-1, with D tentatively TRBD2 (5 bases). The sequence derives from a woman younger than 30 in good health. DNA of the CDR3: TGTGCCAGCAGCGACGGGGTCCTGGACGAGCAGTTCTTC. It translates to CASSDGVLDEQFF.